These T cell receptor beta chains were read from a single sample in a study of cytomegalovirus exposure and HLA in healthy donors. TCRdb's table, derived via immunoSEQ multiplex PCR, lists solely in-frame clones and lacks some. The repertoire holds 100,000 or so clones, with around two thirds as singletons. Specimen: PBMCs. All receptors derive from a man aged 25-45 years in good health and CMV-seropositive. CDR3s include the opening cysteine and the closing phenylalanine or tryptophan. The D gene is left open where the match is weak. The size entry is marked missing in some rows and otherwise reads once, few, many or a size class.

>.|few|TRBV7-2|TRBJ2-2
CASSRVAGELFF
TGTGCCAGCAGCCGAGTGGCCGGGGAGCTGTTTTTT
>TRBD1|once|TRBV6-1|TRBJ1-1
CASSEVVRGPGAFF
TGTGCCAGCAGTGAAGTTGTCAGGGGGCCGGGGGCTTTCTTT
>TRBD1|.|TRBV28|TRBJ1-4
CASLWTGGNNEKLFF
TGTGCCAGCTTGTGGACAGGGGGCAATAATGAAAAACTGTTTTTT
>.|.|TRBV4-1|TRBJ1-6
CASSQDQTWDNSPLHF
TGCGCCAGCAGCCAAGATCAGACATGGGATAATTCACCCCTCCACTTT
>.|.|TRBV4-1|TRBJ1-1
CASSQPQGSEAFF
TGCGCCAGCAGCCAGCCCCAGGGGAGTGAAGCTTTCTTT
>.|.|TRBV19|TRBJ1-6
CASSIGQYSYNSPLHF
TGTGCCAGTAGTATAGGACAGTACTCCTATAATTCACCCCTCCACTTT
>.|.|TRBV11-2|TRBJ2-3
CASSLLRGEQYF
TGTGCCAGCAGCTTACTCAGGGGGGAGCAGTATTTT
>TRBD2|.|TRBV5-1|TRBJ2-2
CASSRTSGGNTGELFF
TGCGCCAGCAGCAGGACTAGCGGGGGGAACACCGGGGAGCTGTTTTTT
>.|.|TRBV7-9|TRBJ1-6
CASSLGRGGTDNSPLHF
TGTGCCAGCAGCTTAGGACGGGGGGGGACCGATAATTCACCCCTCCACTTT
>.|.|TRBV9|TRBJ2-5
CASSPRTAHETQYF
TGTGCCAGCAGCCCCCGGACAGCCCACGAGACCCAGTACTTC
>.|.|TRBV2|TRBJ2-7
CASNAGRAEQYF
TGTGCCAGCAATGCGGGACGGGCTGAGCAGTACTTC
>TRBD1|.|TRBV5-1|TRBJ2-3
CASSLVGQGSTDTQYF
TGCGCCAGCAGCTTGGTAGGACAGGGTAGTACAGATACGCAGTATTTT
>.|.|TRBV5-1|TRBJ2-5
CASSRAAEETQYF
TGCGCCAGCAGCCGCGCAGCGGAAGAGACCCAGTACTTC
>.|few|TRBV7-9|TRBJ2-7
CASSFSYEQYF
TGTGCCAGCAGCTTCAGCTACGAGCAGTACTTC
>TRBD1|.|TRBV5-1|TRBJ2-7
CASSQGQGSAYEQYF
TGCGCCAGCAGCCAGGGACAGGGGTCAGCCTACGAGCAGTACTTC
>.|.|TRBV13|TRBJ2-5
CASSLRRTQYF
TGTGCCAGCAGCCTGCGGCGTACCCAGTACTTC
>.|.|TRBV5-5|TRBJ1-4
CASSLGGHSEKLFF
TGTGCCAGCAGCTTGGGGGGACATTCTGAAAAACTGTTTTTT
>TRBD1|few|TRBV7-6|TRBJ2-7
CASSRTGTDFEQYF
TGTGCCAGCAGCAGAACCGGGACAGATTTCGAGCAGTACTTC
>TRBD2|.|TRBV5-1|TRBJ2-2
CASSLEAGVTGELFF
TGCGCCAGCAGCTTGGAAGCGGGGGTTACCGGGGAGCTGTTTTTT
>TRBD1|.|TRBV6-5|TRBJ2-2
CASTSDRVNTGELFF
TGTGCCAGCACTTCGGACAGGGTAAACACCGGGGAGCTGTTTTTT
>.|.|TRBV27|TRBJ1-2
CASSLSKGGASGYTF
TGTGCCAGCAGTTTATCGAAGGGGGGGGCAAGTGGCTACACCTTC
>TRBD1|.|TRBV6-5|TRBJ1-1
CASGDRNFEAFF
TGTGCCAGCGGGGACAGAAACTTTGAAGCTTTCTTT
>.|once|TRBV2|TRBJ1-5
CASSVRGRAYQPQHF
TGTGCCAGCAGTGTAAGGGGCAGGGCTTATCAGCCCCAGCATTTT
>TRBD1|.|TRBV13|TRBJ1-3
CASSFRTGGNTIYF
TGTGCCAGCAGCTTTAGGACAGGGGGAAACACCATATATTTT
>TRBD1|few|TRBV15|TRBJ1-3
CATSGRQGLSGNTIYF
TGTGCCACCAGCGGAAGACAGGGTCTCTCTGGAAACACCATATATTTT
>.|.|TRBV2|TRBJ1-4
CASSAQGSDEKLFF
TGTGCCAGCAGTGCCCAGGGGAGCGATGAAAAACTGTTTTTT
>.|few|TRBV6-5|TRBJ1-3
CASSRVSGNTIYF
TGTGCCAGCAGTCGGGTCTCTGGAAACACCATATATTTT
>.|few|TRBV5-1|TRBJ2-5
CASSLDARIETQYF
TGCGCCAGCAGCTTGGATGCTAGGATCGAGACCCAGTACTTC
>TRBD1|.|TRBV2|TRBJ2-7
CATSDRGRVEQYF
TGTGCCACTAGCGACAGGGGCCGGGTCGAGCAGTACTTC
>.|.|TRBV2|TRBJ2-3
CASSEFGLSTDTQYF
TGTGCCAGCAGTGAATTTGGCTTGAGCACAGATACGCAGTATTTT
>TRBD1|.|TRBV14|TRBJ1-2
CASSRDSFYGYTF
TGTGCCAGCAGCCGGGACAGCTTCTATGGCTACACCTTC
>.|.|TRBV7-2|TRBJ2-1
CASSLTSYNEQFF
TGTGCCAGCAGCTTGACTAGCTACAATGAGCAGTTCTTC
>TRBD1|once|TRBV2|TRBJ2-5
CANTRVDRVDQYF
TGTGCCAACACCCGAGTTGACAGGGTCGACCAGTACTTC
>.|.|TRBV5-1|TRBJ2-5
CASSSSQAVQETQYF
TGCGCCAGCAGCTCTTCACAGGCGGTCCAAGAGACCCAGTACTTC
>.|.|TRBV25-1|TRBJ2-5
CASSEFGGQETQYF
TGTGCCAGCAGTGAATTTGGCGGCCAAGAGACCCAGTACTTC
>.|once|TRBV6-5|TRBJ1-1
CASSGQVPGAFF
TGTGCCAGCAGTGGTCAGGTCCCTGGGGCTTTCTTT
>TRBD2|.|TRBV4-2|TRBJ2-1
CASSDPSGGALNEQFF
TGTGCCAGCAGCGATCCTAGCGGGGGGGCGCTCAATGAGCAGTTCTTC
>TRBD1|.|TRBV7-8|TRBJ1-3
CASSLLRQGVNTIYF
TGTGCCAGCAGCTTACTTCGTCAGGGGGTAAACACCATATATTTT
>.|.|TRBV4-2|TRBJ1-2
CASSQDTGANYGYTF
TGTGCCAGCAGCCAAGATACAGGAGCCAACTATGGCTACACCTTC
>.|few|TRBV14|TRBJ1-2
CASSLDSNYGYTF
TGTGCCAGCAGCCTGGACAGCAACTATGGCTACACCTTC
>.|.|TRBV5-1|TRBJ1-2
CASSFTGESGYTF
TGCGCCAGCAGCTTTACAGGTGAAAGTGGCTACACCTTC
>TRBD2|.|TRBV7-2|TRBJ2-1
CASSPFLAGIYNEQFF
TGTGCCAGCAGTCCTTTTCTAGCGGGGATTTACAATGAGCAGTTCTTC
>TRBD1|.|TRBV6-1|TRBJ2-7
CASRAGTGIYEQYF
TGTGCCAGCAGGGCCGGGACAGGGATCTACGAGCAGTACTTC
>.|.|TRBV10-2|TRBJ1-2
CASSGARQVNYGYTF
TGCGCCAGCAGTGGGGCCCGACAGGTCAACTATGGCTACACCTTC
>TRBD1|.|TRBV27|TRBJ1-3
CASSFRGLTSGNTIYF
TGTGCCAGCAGTTTCAGGGGGCTCACCTCTGGAAACACCATATATTTT